This entry concerns a single TCR beta chain. The target of this receptor is not known. A read error may produce the germline difference seen at one junction end. The entry originates in a study of blood T cell repertoires in COVID-19 (dated by TCRdb to 2020 to 2022). About the full investigation: The collaborator samples originated in the United States, Italy and Spain and spanned the acute and convalescent phases of COVID-19. The prospective study material was composed of cDNA or gDNA derived from T cells, B-cell-depleted T cells, or PBMCs. The dataset comprised deeply sampled blood TCRbeta repertoires from subjects exposed to, actively infected with, or recovered from COVID-19. The repertoires were released in a freely available public database intended as a resource for research on the immune response to SARS-CoV-2. The samples were drawn from two sources: the first 160 participants of the ongoing ImmuneRACE study, and fewer than 1,500 subjects contributed by 6 global collaborators. The sample metadata nearly always contained a de-identified subject ID, COVID-19 status, age in years and sex. HLA class I and class II types, where available, came from metadata supplied by the sample provider rather than from assay-based typing. The paper as a whole reports these results and caveats: Clinical and demographic metadata were provided uncurated, with the amount varying by source and participant.

TCRbeta CDR3 regions were amplified from genomic DNA by means of the immunoSEQ Assay, a bias-controlled multiplex PCR. Per the original workflow: Within the assay, amplification of reference gene primers was used to estimate how many nucleated cells each sample contained. To quantify the absolute abundance of each unique TCRbeta CDR3 rearrangement, sequence reads were collapsed and filtered. For each sample, productive Simpson clonality was calculated as the square root of Simpson's diversity index over productive rearrangements. In its TCRdb copy, this immuneACCESS table keeps in-frame sequences only and misses some clones. Where compared with another copy, unresolved V genes explain less than half of these, and the others have no known cause. The V and J calls and clone size were taken over from that table, and D and trimming were inferred from the DNA. This sample comprises about 150,000 clones, over 70% of them detected only once. Roughly 6.1% of the sample is taken by the ten largest.

The CDR3 goes from the cysteine to the phenylalanine over 12 residues. The read is trimmed to its CDR3 DNA, 36 bases read in frame from base 1. CDR1 and CDR2 were assigned from the germline V gene as SGHVS and FQNEAQ. Each collaborating institution followed its own protocols to collect whole blood in K2EDTA tubes. For TCRbeta analysis, collaborators shipped samples as frozen whole blood, isolated PBMCs, or DNA extracted from either of those sample types. This sequence originates from an elderly man with acute or convalescent COVID-19. Sequencing used peripheral blood. The chain links TRBV7-8 with TRBJ2-7; too little of a D gene remains to name it. The DNA is as follows: TGTGCCAGCAGCTTAACCGGATCTAGTTGGCACTTC. The resulting protein is CASSLTGSSWHF.